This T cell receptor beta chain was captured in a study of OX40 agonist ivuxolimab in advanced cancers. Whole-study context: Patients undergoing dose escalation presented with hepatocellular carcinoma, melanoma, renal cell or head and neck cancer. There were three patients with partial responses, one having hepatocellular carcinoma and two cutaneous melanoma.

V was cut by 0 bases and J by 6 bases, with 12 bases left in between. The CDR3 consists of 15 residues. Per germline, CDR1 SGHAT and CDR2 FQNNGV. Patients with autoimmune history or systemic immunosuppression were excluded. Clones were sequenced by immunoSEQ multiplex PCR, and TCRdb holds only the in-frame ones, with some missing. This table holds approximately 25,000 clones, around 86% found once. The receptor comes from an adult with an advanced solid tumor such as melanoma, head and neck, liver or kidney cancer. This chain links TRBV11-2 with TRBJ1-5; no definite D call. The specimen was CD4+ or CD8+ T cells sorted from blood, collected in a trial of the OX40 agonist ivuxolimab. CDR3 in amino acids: CASSLDYAQSQPQHF. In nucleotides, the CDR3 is TGTGCCAGCAGCTTAGATTATGCCCAATCTCAGCCCCAGCATTTT. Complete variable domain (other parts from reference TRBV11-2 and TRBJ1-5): EAGVAQSPRYKIIEKRQSVAFWCNPISGHATLYWYQQILGQGPKLLIQFQNNGVVDDSQLPKDRFSAERLKGVDSTLKIQPAKLEDSAVYLCASSLDYAQSQPQHFGDGTRLSIL.